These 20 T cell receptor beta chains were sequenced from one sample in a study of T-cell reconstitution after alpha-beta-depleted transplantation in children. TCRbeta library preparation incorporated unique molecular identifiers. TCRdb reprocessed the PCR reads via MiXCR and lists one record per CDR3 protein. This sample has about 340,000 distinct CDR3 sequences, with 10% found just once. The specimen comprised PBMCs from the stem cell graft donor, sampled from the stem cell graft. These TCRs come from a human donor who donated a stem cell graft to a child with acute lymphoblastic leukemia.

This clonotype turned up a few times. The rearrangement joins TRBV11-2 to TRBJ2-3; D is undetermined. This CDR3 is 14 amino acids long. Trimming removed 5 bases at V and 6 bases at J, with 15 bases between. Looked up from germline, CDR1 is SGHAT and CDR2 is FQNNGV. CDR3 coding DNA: TGTGCCAGCAGCCCCGACCGTACACCGGATACGCAGTATTTT. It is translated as CASSPDRTPDTQYF.

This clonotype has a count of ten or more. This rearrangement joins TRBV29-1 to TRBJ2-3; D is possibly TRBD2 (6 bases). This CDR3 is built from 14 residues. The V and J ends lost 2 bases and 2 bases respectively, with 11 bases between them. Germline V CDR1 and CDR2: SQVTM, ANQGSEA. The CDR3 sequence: CSVERDSATDTQYF. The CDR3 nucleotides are TGCAGCGTTGAACGGGACTCGGCCACAGATACGCAGTATTTT.

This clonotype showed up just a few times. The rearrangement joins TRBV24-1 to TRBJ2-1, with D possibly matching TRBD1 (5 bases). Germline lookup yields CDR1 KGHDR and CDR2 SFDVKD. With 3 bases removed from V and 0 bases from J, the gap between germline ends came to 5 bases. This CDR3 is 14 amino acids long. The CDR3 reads CATSDQGSYNEQFF. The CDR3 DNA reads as TGTGCCACCAGTGATCAGGGCTCCTACAATGAGCAGTTCTTC.

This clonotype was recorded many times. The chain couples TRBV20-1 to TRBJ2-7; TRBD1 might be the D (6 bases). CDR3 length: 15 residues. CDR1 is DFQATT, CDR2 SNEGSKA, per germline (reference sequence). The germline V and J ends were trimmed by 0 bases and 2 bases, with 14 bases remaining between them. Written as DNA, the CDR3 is TGCAGTGCTAGAGATAGTGGGGGCTCAGCCTACGAGCAGTACTTC. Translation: CSARDSGGSAYEQYF.

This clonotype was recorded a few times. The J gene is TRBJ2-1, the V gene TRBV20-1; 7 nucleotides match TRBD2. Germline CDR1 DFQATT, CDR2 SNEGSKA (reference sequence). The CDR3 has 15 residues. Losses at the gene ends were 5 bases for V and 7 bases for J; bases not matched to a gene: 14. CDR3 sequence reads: CSAQSQTGGENEQFF. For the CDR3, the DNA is TGCAGTGCTCAGTCCCAAACGGGAGGAGAAAATGAGCAGTTCTTC.

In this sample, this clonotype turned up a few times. This chain's CDR3 is CASKRLAGGSQFF. The CDR3 DNA reads TGTGCCAGCAAGCGACTAGCGGGAGGTTCGCAGTTCTTC. V is TRBV28 and J is TRBJ2-1, with 13 bases that match TRBD2. The CDR3 length is 13 residues. Per the germline V gene, CDR1 is MDHEN and CDR2 is SYDVKM. Trimming at V came to 7 bases and at J to 12 bases, leaving 6 bases not matched to a gene.

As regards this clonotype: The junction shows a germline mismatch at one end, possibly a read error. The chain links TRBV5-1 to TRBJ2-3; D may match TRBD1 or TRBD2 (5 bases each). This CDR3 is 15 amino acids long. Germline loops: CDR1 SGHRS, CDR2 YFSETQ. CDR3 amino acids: CASSPAGTTTDAQYF. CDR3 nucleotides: TGCGCCAGCAGCCCGGCCGGGACCACAACAGATGCGCAGTATTTT.

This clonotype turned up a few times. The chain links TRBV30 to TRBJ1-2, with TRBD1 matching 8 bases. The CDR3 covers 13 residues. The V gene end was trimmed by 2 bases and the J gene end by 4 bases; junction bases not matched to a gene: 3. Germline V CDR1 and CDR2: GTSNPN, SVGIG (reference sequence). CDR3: CAWSRDRPYGYTF. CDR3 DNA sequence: TGTGCCTGGAGTCGGGACAGGCCCTATGGCTACACCTTC.

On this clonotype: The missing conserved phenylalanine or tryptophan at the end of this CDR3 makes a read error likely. The CDR3 DNA is TGCGCCAGCAATTTAGCGGGGAGCACAGATACGCAGTATTAT. This sequence encodes CASNLAGSTDTQYY. The chain couples TRBV5-1 to TRBJ2-3, with 8 bases lining up with TRBD2. Germline values: CDR1 SGHRS, CDR2 YFSETQ. The V and J ends lost 6 bases and 0 bases, in that order; junction bases with no gene match: 3. The CDR3 is made up of 14 amino acids.

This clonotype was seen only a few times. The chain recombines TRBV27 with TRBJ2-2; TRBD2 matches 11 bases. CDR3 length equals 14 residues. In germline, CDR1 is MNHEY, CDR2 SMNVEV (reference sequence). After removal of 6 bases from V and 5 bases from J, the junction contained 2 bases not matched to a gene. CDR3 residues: CASRIAGGTGELFF. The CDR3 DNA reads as TGTGCCAGCAGAATAGCGGGAGGGACCGGGGAGCTGTTTTTT.

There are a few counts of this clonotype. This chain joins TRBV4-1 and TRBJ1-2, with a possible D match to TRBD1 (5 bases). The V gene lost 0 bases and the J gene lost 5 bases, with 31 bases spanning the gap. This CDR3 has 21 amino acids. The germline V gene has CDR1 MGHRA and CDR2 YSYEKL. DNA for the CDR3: TGCGCCAGCAGCCAAGAGGGAGAGCTCATCCGGGACTCCGAATCGTGGTATGGCTACACCTTC. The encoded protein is CASSQEGELIRDSESWYGYTF.

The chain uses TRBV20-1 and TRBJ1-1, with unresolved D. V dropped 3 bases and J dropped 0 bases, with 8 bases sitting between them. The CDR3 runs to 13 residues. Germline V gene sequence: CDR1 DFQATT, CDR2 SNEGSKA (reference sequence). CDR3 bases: TGCAGTGCTAGGTACAGATTGAACACTGAAGCTTTCTTT. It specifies CSARYRLNTEAFF.

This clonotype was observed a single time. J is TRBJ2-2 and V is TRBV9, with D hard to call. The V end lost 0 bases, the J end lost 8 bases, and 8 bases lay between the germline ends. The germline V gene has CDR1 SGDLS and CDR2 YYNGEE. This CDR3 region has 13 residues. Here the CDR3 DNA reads TGTGCCAGCAGCGTAGGGGGTCAGGGGGAGCTGTTTTTT. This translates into CASSVGGQGELFF.

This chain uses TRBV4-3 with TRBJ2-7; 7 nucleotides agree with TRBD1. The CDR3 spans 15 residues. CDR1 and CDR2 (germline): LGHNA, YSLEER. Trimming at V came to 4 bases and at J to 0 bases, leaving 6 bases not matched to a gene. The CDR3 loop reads CASSRDSRSSYEQYF. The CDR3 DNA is TGCGCCAGCAGCCGGGACAGCCGGAGCTCCTACGAGCAGTACTTC.

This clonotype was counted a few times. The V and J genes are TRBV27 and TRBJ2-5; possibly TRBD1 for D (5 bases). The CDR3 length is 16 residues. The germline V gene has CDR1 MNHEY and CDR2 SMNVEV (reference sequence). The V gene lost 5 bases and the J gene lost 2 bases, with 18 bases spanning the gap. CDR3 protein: CASSPISGQSQETQYF. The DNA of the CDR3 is TGTGCCAGCAGTCCCATTTCAGGACAATCGCAAGAGACCCAGTACTTC.

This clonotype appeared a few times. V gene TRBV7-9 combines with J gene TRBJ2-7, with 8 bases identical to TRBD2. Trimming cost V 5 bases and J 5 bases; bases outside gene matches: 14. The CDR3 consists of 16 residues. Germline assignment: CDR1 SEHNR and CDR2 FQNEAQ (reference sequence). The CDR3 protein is CASSIEAGEAWNEQYF. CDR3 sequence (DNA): TGTGCCAGCAGCATAGAAGCGGGAGAGGCTTGGAACGAGCAGTACTTC.

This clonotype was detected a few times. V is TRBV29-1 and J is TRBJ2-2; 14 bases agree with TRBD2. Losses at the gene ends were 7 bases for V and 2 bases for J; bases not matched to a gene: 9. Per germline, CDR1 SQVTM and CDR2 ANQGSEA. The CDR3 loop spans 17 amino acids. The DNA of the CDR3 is TGCAGCGCCGCCGGGACTAGCGGGAGAGGTAACACCGGGGAGCTGTTTTTT. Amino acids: CSAAGTSGRGNTGELFF.

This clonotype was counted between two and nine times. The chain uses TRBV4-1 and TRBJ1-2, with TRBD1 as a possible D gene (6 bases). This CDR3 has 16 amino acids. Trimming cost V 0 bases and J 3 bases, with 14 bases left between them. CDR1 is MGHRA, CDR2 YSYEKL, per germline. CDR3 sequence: CASSQDTEGVDYGYTF. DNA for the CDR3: TGCGCCAGCAGCCAAGACACTGAGGGGGTGGACTATGGCTACACCTTC.

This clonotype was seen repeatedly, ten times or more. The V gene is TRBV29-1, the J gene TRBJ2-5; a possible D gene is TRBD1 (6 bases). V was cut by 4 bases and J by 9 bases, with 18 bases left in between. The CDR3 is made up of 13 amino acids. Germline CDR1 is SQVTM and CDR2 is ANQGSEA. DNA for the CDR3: TGCAGCGTTGGGACAGCGAAGGGGGTGGCCCAGTACTTC. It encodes CSVGTAKGVAQYF.

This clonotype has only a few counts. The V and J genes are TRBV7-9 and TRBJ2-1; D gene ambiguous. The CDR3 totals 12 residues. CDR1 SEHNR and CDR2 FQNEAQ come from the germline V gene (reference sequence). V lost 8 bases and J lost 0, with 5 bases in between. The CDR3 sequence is CASQSSYNEQFF. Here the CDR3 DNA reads TGTGCCAGCCAAAGCTCCTACAATGAGCAGTTCTTC.